This paragraph covers one T cell receptor beta chain sequence. At least ten counts were recorded for this clone. Its antigen specificity is not known. The CDR3 end lies 3 residues beyond the end of the read and is filled in from the germline J gene. This sample was included in a study of T cell clonality in common variable immunodeficiency (dated by TCRdb to the mid-2010s). What the study reported, not specific to this receptor: Reportedly, TCRbeta sequences from CVID had fewer deletions and N-nucleotide insertions, and highly modified clones with 13 or more V deletions were absent from CVID. Correlations between repertoire features and clinical complications were limited by patient heterogeneity within the CVID cohort. Fewer TCRbeta clones were shared among CVID subjects than among healthy controls (p < 0.0001). The authors noted that sequencing repertoires of T cell subpopulations would be needed to clarify what caused the increased clonality in CVID. Despite equal DNA input, controls averaged about 81,820 unique sequences per sample versus about 30,000 in CVID samples. Increased TCRbeta clonality was found in CVID subjects compared with healthy controls (t-test p = 0.018), with the increase being most characteristic of about a third of subjects.

Via the germline V gene, CDR1 is SGHAT and CDR2 FQNNGV. V is cut by 1 base and J by 4 bases, and the space between the germline ends is 13 bases. Including the terminal cysteine and phenylalanine, the CDR3 comprises 15 residues. The DNA shown is the part of the CDR3 that was read: 36 bases, in frame from base 1. CVID samples and control samples contributed equivalent amounts of genomic DNA as sequencing input. For every sample, a 60 bp segment covering the rearranged TCRbeta CDR3 region was amplified and then sequenced. TCRbeta amplification used the immunoSEQ assay, a bias-corrected multiplex PCR with high-throughput sequencing. The paper's processing steps were these. Every unique nucleotide sequence was considered a clone and was annotated with V, D and J genes, copy number and frequency. Sequences were labeled productive if in frame, and non-productive if out of frame or containing stop codons. Clonality was calculated from Shannon's entropy as previously described. Mean CDR3 Kyte-Doolittle hydropathy was derived from the predicted amino acid sequences of productive clones. Using the R hclust function, scaled V gene usage was clustered hierarchically with Manhattan distance and complete linkage. To assess clone sharing by CDR3 amino acid sequence, 12 repertoires per group were resampled over 100 rounds. The repertoires were searched for fewer than 75 published EBV-specific TCRbeta sequences and about 240 published CMV-specific TCRbeta sequences. A couple of CVID samples yielding fewer than 10,000 sequences were excluded from analysis, leaving approximately 40 CVID repertoires. TCRdb obtained this table from immuneACCESS and retained in-frame rearrangements with V and J assigned. These tables miss some clones; where compared with another copy, unresolved V genes account for less than half of the shortfall, and the remainder is unexplained. V and J calls and clone size are as listed in that table; D and trimming were resolved from the DNA. The table shows about 35,000 clones here, with no singletons. The top ten constitute around 30% of the sample.

Diagnosis of CVID followed standard criteria, namely serum IgG, IgA and/or IgM below the normal range together with specific antibody deficiency. The CVID group comprised about 44 subjects, 15 or so female and around 30 male, aged roughly 8 to 70 years with a mean age of 40. Both CVID patients and healthy controls were predominantly of Caucasian heritage. Replacement immunoglobulin therapy had been administered to all CVID subjects for at least one year at the time of study participation. When blood was collected, none of the CVID subjects were ill or on immunomodulatory or immunosuppressive medication. From each donor, about 5 to 8.5 ml of heparinized peripheral whole blood was collected. Genomic DNA from adults with common variable immune deficiency (CVID) and from healthy adult controls was used to sequence TCRbeta CDR3 repertoires. Diluted blood was subjected to density centrifugation over Hypaque 1077 or Ficoll-Paque for isolation of peripheral blood mononuclear cells. Unsorted mononuclear cells served as the source of genomic DNA, which was extracted either by Qiagen column purification or by a centrifugation-based method.

The chain is made from TRBV11-2 and TRBJ1-2; the D segment could be TRBD1, given 6 matching bases. The sequenced sample consisted of peripheral blood mononuclear cells. The clonotype was recovered from a human donor with common variable immunodeficiency. The CDR3 sequence is CASSLGLGQIYGYTF. The DNA read from the CDR3 is TGTGCCAGCAGCTTAGGTTTAGGACAGATCTATGGC.